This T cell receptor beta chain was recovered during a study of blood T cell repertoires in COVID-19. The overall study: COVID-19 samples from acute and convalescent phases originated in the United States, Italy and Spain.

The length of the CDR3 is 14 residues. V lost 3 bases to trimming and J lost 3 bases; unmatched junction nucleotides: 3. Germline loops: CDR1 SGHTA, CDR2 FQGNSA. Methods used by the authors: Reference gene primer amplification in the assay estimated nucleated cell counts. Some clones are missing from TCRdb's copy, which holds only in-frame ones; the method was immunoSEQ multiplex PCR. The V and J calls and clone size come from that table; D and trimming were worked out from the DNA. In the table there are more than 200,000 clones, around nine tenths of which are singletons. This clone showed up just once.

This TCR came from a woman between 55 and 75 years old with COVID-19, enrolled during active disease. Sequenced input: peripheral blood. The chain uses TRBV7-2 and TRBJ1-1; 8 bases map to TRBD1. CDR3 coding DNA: TGTGCCAGCAGCTTCCAGGGGGCCGACACTGAAGCTTTCTTT. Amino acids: CASSFQGADTEAFF.